This TCR beta chain was retrieved from a study of blood T cells in healthy people across ages. Looked up from germline, CDR1 is SQVTM and CDR2 is ANQGSEA. The CDR3 runs to 14 residues. In the case of this clonotype: At one of its ends the junction is not consistent with the germline gene, which may arise from a read error.

With a J-beta primer mix and a sample-barcoded 5' primer, a second PCR ran roughly 7 to 11 cycles. TCRdb re-derived calls from the 5' RACE reads in MiXCR, one entry per CDR3 protein. Among about 1.4 million distinct CDR3 sequences listed, around 55% were seen once. The rearrangement links TRBV29-1 to TRBJ1-2; D not certain. Source material: blood. The source is a young man in good health. Here the CDR3 DNA reads TGCTGCGTAAGACGTGGGTTAGCTAACTATGGCTACACCTTC. It yields the protein CCVRRGLANYGYTF.